The sequence of this TCR beta chain was determined in a study of blood T cell repertoires in COVID-19. Study-level background: Sites in the United States, Italy and Spain provided acute and convalescent COVID-19 samples. PBMCs, B-cell-depleted T cells, or T cells were the source of the cDNA or gDNA that made up the material.

V was shortened by 4 bases and J by 8 bases, with 18 bases between the two germline ends. CDR3 size: 15 residues. Germline V gene sequence: CDR1 LNHDA, CDR2 SQIVND (reference sequence). In the source study's methods: Amplification of reference gene primers was used by the study to estimate nucleated cell counts. Sequencing was performed with immunoSEQ multiplex PCR; in TCRdb, only in-frame clones are kept and a portion is missing. V, J and clone size derive from that table, while D and trimming were established from the DNA sequence. This table has roughly 250,000 clones, around 82% appearing once. The material sequenced was peripheral blood. The V and J genes are TRBV19 and TRBJ1-5; D perhaps matches TRBD1 (5 bases). The clonotype was recovered from a woman of 80 years or more with active or convalescent COVID-19. CDR3: CASSTLWRGVEPQHF. The CDR3, as DNA: TGTGCCAGTAGTACCCTTTGGAGGGGAGTGGAGCCCCAGCATTTT.